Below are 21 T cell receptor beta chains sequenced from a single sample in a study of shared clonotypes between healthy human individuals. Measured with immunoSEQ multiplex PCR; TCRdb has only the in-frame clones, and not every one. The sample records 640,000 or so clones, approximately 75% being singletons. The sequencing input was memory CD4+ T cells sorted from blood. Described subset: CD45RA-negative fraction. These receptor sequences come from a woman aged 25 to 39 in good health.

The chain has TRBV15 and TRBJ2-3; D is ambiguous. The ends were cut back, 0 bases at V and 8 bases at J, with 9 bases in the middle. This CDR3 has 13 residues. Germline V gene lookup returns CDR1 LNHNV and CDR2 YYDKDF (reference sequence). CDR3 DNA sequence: TGTGCCACCAGCAGAGAGTCCCCGGGTACGCAGTATTTT. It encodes CATSRESPGTQYF.

CDR3 amino acids: CASSLLGQGYEQYF. CDR3 sequence (DNA): TGCGCCAGCAGCTTGCTTGGACAGGGGTACGAGCAGTACTTC. The rearrangement uses TRBV5-1 and TRBJ2-7; 9 nucleotides line up with TRBD1. CDR1 and CDR2 from the germline V gene are SGHRS and YFSETQ. The CDR3 sequence is 14 residues long. V lost 1 base to trimming and J lost 4 bases; unmatched junction nucleotides: 3.

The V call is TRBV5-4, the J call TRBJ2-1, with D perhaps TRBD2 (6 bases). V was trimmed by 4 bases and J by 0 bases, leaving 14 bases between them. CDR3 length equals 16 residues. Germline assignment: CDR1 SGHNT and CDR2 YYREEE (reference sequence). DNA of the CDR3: TGTGCCAGCAGCAAGGGGACTTACAGCTCCTACAATGAGCAGTTCTTC. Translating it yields CASSKGTYSSYNEQFF.

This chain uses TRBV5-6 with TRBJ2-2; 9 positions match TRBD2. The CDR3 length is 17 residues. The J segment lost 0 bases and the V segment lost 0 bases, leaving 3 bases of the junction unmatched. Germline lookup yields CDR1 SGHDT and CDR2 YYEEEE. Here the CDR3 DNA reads TGTGCCAGCAGCTTGGGCCTAGCGGGGACGAACACCGGGGAGCTGTTTTTT. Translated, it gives CASSLGLAGTNTGELFF. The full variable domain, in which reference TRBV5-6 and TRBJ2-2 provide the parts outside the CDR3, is DAGVTQSPTHLIKTRGQQVTLRCSPKSGHDTVSWYQQALGQGPQFIFQYYEEEERQRGNFPDRFSGHQFPNYSSELNVNALLLGDSALYLCASSLGLAGTNTGELFFGEGSRLTVL.

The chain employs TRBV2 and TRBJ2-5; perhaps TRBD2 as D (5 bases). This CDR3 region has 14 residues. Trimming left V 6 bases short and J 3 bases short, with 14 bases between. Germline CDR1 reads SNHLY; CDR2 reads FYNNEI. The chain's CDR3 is CASRATSQEETQYF. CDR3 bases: TGTGCCAGCAGGGCAACTAGTCAAGAAGAGACCCAGTACTTC.

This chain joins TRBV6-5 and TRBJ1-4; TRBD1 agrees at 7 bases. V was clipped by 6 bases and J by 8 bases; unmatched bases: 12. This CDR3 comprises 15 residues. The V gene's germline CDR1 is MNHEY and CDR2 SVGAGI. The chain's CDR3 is CASRSLDREREKLFF. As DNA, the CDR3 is TGTGCCAGCAGAAGCCTAGACAGGGAGCGAGAAAAACTGTTTTTT.

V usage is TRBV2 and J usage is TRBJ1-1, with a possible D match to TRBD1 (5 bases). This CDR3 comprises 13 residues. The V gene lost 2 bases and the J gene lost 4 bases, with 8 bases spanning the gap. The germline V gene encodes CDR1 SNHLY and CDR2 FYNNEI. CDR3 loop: CASSEFQGTEAFF. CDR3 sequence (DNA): TGTGCCAGCAGTGAATTCCAGGGCACTGAAGCTTTCTTT. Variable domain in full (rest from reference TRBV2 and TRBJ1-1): EPEVTQTPSHQVTQMGQEVILRCVPISNHLYFYWYRQILGQKVEFLVSFYNNEISEKSEIFDDQFSVERPDGSNFTLKIRSTKLEDSAMYFCASSEFQGTEAFFGQGTRLTVV.

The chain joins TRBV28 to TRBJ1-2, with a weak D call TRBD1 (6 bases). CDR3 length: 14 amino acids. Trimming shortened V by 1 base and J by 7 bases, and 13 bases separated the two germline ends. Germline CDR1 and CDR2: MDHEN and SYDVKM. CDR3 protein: CASSLSGGARGYTF. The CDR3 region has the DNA TGTGCCAGCAGTTTATCGGGGGGCGCGCGTGGCTACACCTTC.

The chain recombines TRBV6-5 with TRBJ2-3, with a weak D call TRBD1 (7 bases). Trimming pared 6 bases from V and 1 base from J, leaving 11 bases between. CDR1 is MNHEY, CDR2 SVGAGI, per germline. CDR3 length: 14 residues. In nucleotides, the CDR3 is TGTGCCAGCAGACGGGGGACAGGCACAGATACGCAGTATTTT. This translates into CASRRGTGTDTQYF.

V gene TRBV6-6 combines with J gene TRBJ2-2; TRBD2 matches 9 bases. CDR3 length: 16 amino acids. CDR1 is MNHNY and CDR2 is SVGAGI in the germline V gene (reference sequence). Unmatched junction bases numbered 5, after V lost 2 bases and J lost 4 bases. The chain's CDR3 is CASSYGGRASTGELFF. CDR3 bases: TGTGCCAGCAGTTACGGCGGGAGGGCCAGCACCGGGGAGCTGTTTTTT.

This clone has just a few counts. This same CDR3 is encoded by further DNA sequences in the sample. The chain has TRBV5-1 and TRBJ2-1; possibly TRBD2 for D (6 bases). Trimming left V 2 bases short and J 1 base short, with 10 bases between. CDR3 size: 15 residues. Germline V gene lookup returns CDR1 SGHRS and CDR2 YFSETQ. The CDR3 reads CASSLGTASYNEQFF. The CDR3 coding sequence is TGCGCCAGCAGCTTAGGGACTGCTTCCTACAATGAGCAGTTCTTC.

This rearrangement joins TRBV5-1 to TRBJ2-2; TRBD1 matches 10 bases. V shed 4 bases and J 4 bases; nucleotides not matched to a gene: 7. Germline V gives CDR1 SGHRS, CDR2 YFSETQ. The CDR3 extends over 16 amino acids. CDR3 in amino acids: CASSLGTGVGTGELFF. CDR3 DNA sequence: TGCGCCAGCAGCCTGGGGACAGGGGTAGGCACCGGGGAGCTGTTTTTT.

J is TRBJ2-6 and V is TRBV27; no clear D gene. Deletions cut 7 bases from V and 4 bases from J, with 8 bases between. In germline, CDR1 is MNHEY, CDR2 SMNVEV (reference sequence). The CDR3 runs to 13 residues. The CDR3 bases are TGTGCCAGCATGTTCGTCGGGGCCAACGTCCTGACTTTC. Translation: CASMFVGANVLTF.

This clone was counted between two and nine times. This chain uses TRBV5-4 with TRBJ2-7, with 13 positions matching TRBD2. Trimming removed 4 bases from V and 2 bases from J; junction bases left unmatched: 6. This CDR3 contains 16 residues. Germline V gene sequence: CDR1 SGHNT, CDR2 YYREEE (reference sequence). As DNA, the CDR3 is TGTGCCAGCAGCAGGACTAGCGGGAGTCGAACCTACGAGCAGTACTTC. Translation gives CASSRTSGSRTYEQYF. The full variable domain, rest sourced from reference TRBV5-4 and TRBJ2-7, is ETGVTQSPTHLIKTRGQQVTLRCSSQSGHNTVSWYQQALGQGPQFIFQYYREEENGRGNFPPRFSGLQFPNYSSELNVNALELDDSALYLCASSRTSGSRTYEQYFGPGTRLTVT.

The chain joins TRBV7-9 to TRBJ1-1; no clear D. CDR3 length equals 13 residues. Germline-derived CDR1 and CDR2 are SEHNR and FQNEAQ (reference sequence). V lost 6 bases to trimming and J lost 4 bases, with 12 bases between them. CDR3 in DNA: TGTGCCAGCAGACTAGACCTTGGCACTGAAGCTTTCTTT. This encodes CASRLDLGTEAFF.

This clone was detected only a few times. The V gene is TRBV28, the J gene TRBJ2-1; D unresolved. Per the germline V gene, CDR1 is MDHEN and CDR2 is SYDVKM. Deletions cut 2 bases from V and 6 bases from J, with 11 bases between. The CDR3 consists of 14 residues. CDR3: CASSLSTGFNEQFF. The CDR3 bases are TGTGCCAGCAGTTTAAGCACTGGATTCAATGAGCAGTTCTTC.

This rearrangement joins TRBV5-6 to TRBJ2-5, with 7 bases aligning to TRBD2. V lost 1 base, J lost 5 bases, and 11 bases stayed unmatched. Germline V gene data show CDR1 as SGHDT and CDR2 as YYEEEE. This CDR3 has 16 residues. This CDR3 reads CASSLSFGGGRETQYF. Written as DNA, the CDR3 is TGTGCCAGCAGCTTGAGTTTCGGGGGAGGGAGGGAGACCCAGTACTTC. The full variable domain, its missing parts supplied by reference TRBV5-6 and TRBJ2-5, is DAGVTQSPTHLIKTRGQQVTLRCSPKSGHDTVSWYQQALGQGPQFIFQYYEEEERQRGNFPDRFSGHQFPNYSSELNVNALLLGDSALYLCASSLSFGGGRETQYFGPGTRLLVL.

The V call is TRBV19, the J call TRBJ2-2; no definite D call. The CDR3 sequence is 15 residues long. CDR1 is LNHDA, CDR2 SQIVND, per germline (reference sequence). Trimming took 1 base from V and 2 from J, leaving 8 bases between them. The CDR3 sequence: CASSIVSDNTGELFF. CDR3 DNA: TGTGCCAGTAGTATAGTTTCAGACAACACCGGGGAGCTGTTTTTT.

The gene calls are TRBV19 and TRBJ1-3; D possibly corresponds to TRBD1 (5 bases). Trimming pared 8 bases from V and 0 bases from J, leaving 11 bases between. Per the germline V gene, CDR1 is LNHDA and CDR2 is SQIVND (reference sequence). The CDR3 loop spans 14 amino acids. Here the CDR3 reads CASLDIYSGNTIYF. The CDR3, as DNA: TGTGCCAGTCTGGACATCTACTCTGGAAACACCATATATTTT.

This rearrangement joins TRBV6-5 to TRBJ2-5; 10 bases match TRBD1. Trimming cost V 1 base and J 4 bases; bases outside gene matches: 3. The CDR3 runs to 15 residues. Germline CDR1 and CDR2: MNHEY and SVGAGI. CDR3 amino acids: CASSYWTGGGETQYF. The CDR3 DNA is TGTGCCAGCAGTTACTGGACAGGGGGAGGAGAGACCCAGTACTTC.

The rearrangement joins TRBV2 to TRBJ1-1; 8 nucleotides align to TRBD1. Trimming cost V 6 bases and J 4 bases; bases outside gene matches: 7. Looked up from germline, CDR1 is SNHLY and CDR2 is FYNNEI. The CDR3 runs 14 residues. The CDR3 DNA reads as TGTGCCAGCAGGGTTGACAGGGGTACCACTGAAGCTTTCTTT. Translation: CASRVDRGTTEAFF.